The 32 T cell receptor beta chains in this list originate from one sample, sequenced in a study of T cell repertoires in aging, cancer and after chemotherapy. A mixed TRB-A/B primer pool amplified rearranged TRB by multiplex touch-down PCR. Each CDR3 protein is one row after TCRdb ran MiXCR on the multiplex PCR reads. The data contain fewer than 2,000 distinct CDR3 sequences, roughly 18% of them singletons. TCR beta rearrangements were amplified from peripheral blood genomic DNA. Sequenced sample: blood. The receptors come from a human donor with a solid tumor.

This clonotype is deemed medium-sized. V gene TRBV6-2 or TRBV6-3 combines with J gene TRBJ2-1; 10 bases align to TRBD2. CDR3 length equals 14 residues. The V gene's germline CDR1 is MNHEY and CDR2 SVGEGT. V lost 6 bases to trimming and J lost 3 bases; unmatched junction nucleotides: 2. The CDR3 here is CASRAGGNYNEQFF. CDR3 bases: TGTGCCAGCAGAGCGGGAGGGAACTACAATGAGCAGTTCTTC.

V gene TRBV28 combines with J gene TRBJ1-2; TRBD1 matches 7 bases. CDR3 length: 14 residues. V gave up 6 bases and J gave up 8 bases; unmatched junction bases: 12. The germline V gene encodes CDR1 MDHEN and CDR2 SYDVKM. The CDR3, as DNA: TGTGCCAGCAGGGAATCCGGGACAGAAAGCGGCTACACCTTC. Its protein is CASRESGTESGYTF.

This clonotype was counted between two and nine times. As DNA, the CDR3 is TGCAGTGCTAGAGGGGGGCTGAACACTGAAGCTTTCTTT. Encoded protein: CSARGGLNTEAFF. The rearrangement links TRBV20-1 to TRBJ1-1; possibly TRBD1 for D (6 bases). CDR3 length equals 13 residues. Trimming pared 1 base from V and 0 bases from J, leaving 6 bases between. The V gene's germline CDR1 is DFQATT and CDR2 SNEGSKA (reference sequence).

This clonotype is labeled medium-sized. The rearrangement joins TRBV30 to TRBJ1-1; D may be TRBD1 (6 bases). The CDR3 totals 17 residues. V lost 3 bases, J lost 1 base, and 21 bases lay in between. Germline loops: CDR1 GTSNPN, CDR2 SVGIG (reference sequence). CDR3 sequence: CAWSHRTGGGWNTEAFF. The CDR3 nucleotides are TGTGCCTGGAGCCACCGGACGGGGGGCGGTTGGAACACTGAAGCTTTCTTT.

Relative to its sample, this clonotype is medium-sized. The chain carries TRBV19 and TRBJ2-5; TRBD1 or TRBD2 may be the D gene (5 bases each). Germline lookup yields CDR1 LNHDA and CDR2 SQIVND (reference sequence). Trimming removed 5 bases from V and 3 bases from J, with 10 bases in between. The CDR3 runs 13 residues. The CDR3: CASSWDLEETQYF. The CDR3 coding sequence is TGTGCCAGTAGTTGGGACCTGGAAGAGACCCAGTACTTC.

By its share, this clonotype is medium-sized. This chain links TRBV7-9 with TRBJ1-5, with a weak D call TRBD1 (6 bases). The V and J ends lost 2 bases and 7 bases respectively, with 12 bases between them. The length of the CDR3 is 14 residues. In germline, CDR1 is SEHNR, CDR2 FQNEAQ (reference sequence). CDR3 sequence (DNA): TGTGCCAGCAGCTTAAGTACAGGGAGACAGCCCCAGCATTTT. Its translation: CASSLSTGRQPQHF.

Comment on this clonotype: One end of the junction fails to match germline, which may point to a read error. CDR3 nucleotides: TGTGCCAGCAGCGAAAATCAGGGAATGAACACTGGAGCTTTCTTT. Protein: CASSENQGMNTGAFF. The gene calls are TRBV11-1 and TRBJ1-1, with a tentative D call TRBD1 (5 bases). The CDR3 is made up of 15 amino acids. Germline V gene sequence: CDR1 SGHAT, CDR2 FQDESV (reference sequence).

V gene TRBV28 combines with J gene TRBJ2-7; 7 bases match TRBD2. Looked up from germline, CDR1 is MDHEN and CDR2 is SYDVKM. J was trimmed by 5 bases and V by 6 bases; bases with no gene match: 7. The CDR3 is 13 residues long. In nucleotides, the CDR3 is TGTGCCAGCAGGAGGACTAGTCTCAACGAGCAGTACTTC. It is translated as CASRRTSLNEQYF.

This clonotype was picked up a small number of times. The V call is TRBV28, the J call TRBJ2-2; tentative D call: TRBD2 (6 bases). The CDR3 runs 14 residues. Germline CDR1 is MDHEN and CDR2 is SYDVKM. Trimming left V 3 bases short and J 5 bases short, with 10 bases between. The DNA for the CDR3 is TGTGCCAGCAGTTTCCGGGGGAGGACCGGGGAGCTGTTTTTT. This translates into CASSFRGRTGELFF.

This clonotype was picked up a small number of times. This sequence joins TRBV5-1 and TRBJ2-2; 10 nucleotides match TRBD1. This CDR3 spans 16 amino acids. Germline CDR1 is SGHRS and CDR2 is YFSETQ. V gave up 3 bases and J gave up 4 bases; unmatched junction bases: 6. The CDR3 reads CASSWGTGESTGELFF. The CDR3 DNA is TGCGCCAGCAGCTGGGGGACAGGGGAGAGCACCGGGGAGCTGTTTTTT.

This clonotype has only a few counts. This chain links TRBV5-4 with TRBJ2-7; D perhaps matches TRBD1 (6 bases). Trimming removed 4 bases from V and 2 bases from J, with 19 bases in between. This CDR3 comprises 16 residues. CDR1 is SGHNT, CDR2 YYREEE, per germline (reference sequence). The CDR3 DNA is TGTGCCAGCAGCCCGTGGGACAACGAAGCGGCCTACGAGCAGTACTTC. Translating it yields CASSPWDNEAAYEQYF.

This clonotype is categorized as medium-sized. The chain couples TRBV5-6 to TRBJ2-1, with 8 bases identical to TRBD1. The CDR3 contains 15 residues. Looked up from germline, CDR1 is SGHDT and CDR2 is YYEEEE. V lost 2 bases to trimming and J lost 11 bases; unmatched junction nucleotides: 12. CDR3 region: CASSFWRPGQGKQFF. In nucleotides, the CDR3 is TGTGCCAGCAGCTTTTGGCGTCCAGGACAGGGAAAGCAGTTCTTC.

The V gene is TRBV6-5, the J gene TRBJ1-1; 10 bases line up with TRBD1. Judging by the DNA end, TRBJ1-6 fits better; the J call may be wrong. CDR3 size: 15 residues. The germline V gene has CDR1 MNHEY and CDR2 SVGAGI. The CDR3 region is CASSSPGQGNSPLHF. CDR3 DNA sequence: TGTGCCAGCAGTTCGCCGGGACAGGGGAATTCACCCCTCCACTTT.

By its share, this clonotype is medium-sized. The rearrangement uses TRBV7-6 and TRBJ2-3; D call uncertain. V was trimmed by 5 bases and J by 3 bases, leaving 9 bases between them. Per the germline V gene, CDR1 is SGHVS and CDR2 is FNYEAQ. The CDR3 loop spans 13 amino acids. The CDR3 here is CASSQEKTDTQYF. The DNA of the CDR3 is TGTGCCAGCAGCCAAGAAAAAACAGATACGCAGTATTTT.

This sequence joins TRBV20-1 and TRBJ2-7; 12 bases are a match to TRBD1. J was trimmed by 5 bases and V by 4 bases; bases with no gene match: 9. This CDR3 is 15 amino acids long. Germline CDR1 is DFQATT and CDR2 is SNEGSKA (reference sequence). This CDR3 is CSAKVAGTGGNEQYF. CDR3 sequence (DNA): TGCAGTGCTAAAGTTGCCGGGACAGGGGGCAACGAGCAGTACTTC.

This clonotype was picked up a small number of times. V and J are TRBV28 and TRBJ1-5, with D perhaps matching TRBD1 (5 bases). V was clipped by 5 bases and J by 0 bases, with 14 bases between them. CDR3 size: 16 residues. The germline V gene encodes CDR1 MDHEN and CDR2 SYDVKM. As DNA, the CDR3 is TGTGCCAGCAGTAGGCAGGGATCTTATAGCAATCAGCCCCAGCATTTT. This translates into CASSRQGSYSNQPQHF.

This clonotype is labeled large. V gene TRBV29-1 combines with J gene TRBJ1-6; weak D call: TRBD1 (6 bases). The V gene's germline CDR1 is SQVTM and CDR2 ANQGSEA. The ends were cut back, 5 bases at V and 7 bases at J, with 15 bases in the middle. There are 14 residues in the CDR3. As DNA, the CDR3 is TGCAGCGTTAGAGGACAGCGAAAAAATTCACCCCTCCACTTT. This sequence encodes CSVRGQRKNSPLHF. Variable domain in full (rest from reference TRBV29-1 and TRBJ1-6): SAVISQKPSRDICQRGTSLTIQCQVDSQVTMMFWYRQQPGQSLTLIATANQGSEATYESGFVIDKFPISRPNLTFSTLTVSNMSPEDSSIYLCSVRGQRKNSPLHFGNGTRLTVT.

This clonotype was detected a few times. The V and J genes are TRBV20-1 and TRBJ2-7; D perhaps matches TRBD2 (6 bases). The CDR3 loop spans 20 amino acids. In germline, CDR1 is DFQATT, CDR2 SNEGSKA (reference sequence). V lost 1 base to trimming and J lost 4 bases, with 32 bases between them. The CDR3 here is CSARGNPTEAPLAEAYEQYF. CDR3 nucleotide sequence: TGCAGTGCTAGAGGTAACCCTACCGAAGCCCCTTTAGCGGAGGCGTACGAGCAGTACTTC.

By share of the sample, this clonotype is medium-sized (0.01 to 0.1%). The V gene is TRBV20-1, the J gene TRBJ2-7; D is ambiguous. The V and J ends lost 1 base and 4 bases respectively, with 14 bases between them. The CDR3 loop spans 14 amino acids. Germline CDR1 reads DFQATT; CDR2 reads SNEGSKA (reference sequence). The CDR3 region has the DNA TGCAGTGCTAGAGGGCGCGCAGATCAATACGAGCAGTACTTC. Its translation is CSARGRADQYEQYF.

The chain combines TRBV4-1 with TRBJ2-7; perhaps D is TRBD1 or TRBD2 (5 bases each). From germline, CDR1 is MGHRA and CDR2 YSYEKL. V was clipped by 4 bases and J by 5 bases, with 30 bases between them. The CDR3 extends over 19 amino acids. The CDR3 sequence is CASSLPPGGQGVIGHEQYF. The CDR3 nucleotides read TGCGCCAGCAGCCTCCCGCCAGGCGGGCAGGGAGTGATTGGCCACGAGCAGTACTTC.

The chain has TRBV4-3 and TRBJ2-1, with 7 bases identical to TRBD2. The CDR3 contains 15 residues. Germline V gives CDR1 LGHNA, CDR2 YSLEER. Trimming cost V 3 bases and J 8 bases; bases outside gene matches: 10. In nucleotides, the CDR3 is TGCGCCAGCAGCCAGGGCAGCGGGATGGTGGATGAGCAGTTCTTC. Translating it yields CASSQGSGMVDEQFF.

Details on this clonotype: This sequence may be a read error, since a much larger clone differs from it by one base. The CDR3 sequence is CASSRDREGGETQYF. As DNA, the CDR3 is TGTGCCAGCAGTCGGGACAGGGAAGGCGGAGAGACCCAGTACTTC. This chain connects TRBV6-2 or TRBV6-3 to TRBJ2-5; 9 nucleotides agree with TRBD1. Germline V lookup: CDR1 MNHEY, CDR2 SVGEGT. Trimming cost V 5 bases and J 4 bases; bases outside gene matches: 8. The CDR3 is 15 amino acids.

This clonotype was observed once. This chain links TRBV4-2 with TRBJ1-1; no reliable D call. The CDR3 contains 13 residues. V lost 7 bases and J 1 base, leaving 10 bases between the germline ends. Germline values: CDR1 LGHNA, CDR2 YNFKEQ. CDR3 residues: CASTSLTNTEAFF. CDR3 bases: TGTGCCAGCACTTCCCTCACGAACACTGAAGCTTTCTTT.

This clonotype was counted between two and nine times. V is TRBV14 and J is TRBJ1-2; D not resolved. This CDR3 region has 12 residues. V gave up 3 bases and J gave up 4 bases, with 6 bases separating them. Germline V gene lookup returns CDR1 SGHDN and CDR2 FVKESK. CDR3 DNA sequence: TGTGCCAGCAGCCAGTTTGGCTATGGCTACACCTTC. Protein sequence: CASSQFGYGYTF.

About this clonotype itself: The junction departs from germline at one end; a sequencing error may be responsible. The rearrangement joins TRBV12-3 or TRBV12-4 to TRBJ2-2, with D perhaps TRBD1 or TRBD2 (7 bases each). This CDR3 comprises 14 residues. The DNA of the CDR3 is TGTGCCAGCAGCAGGGGGGGCGGCACCGGGGAGCTTTTTTTT. It encodes CASSRGGGTGELFF.

This clonotype is large. This chain connects TRBV6-5 to TRBJ1-6; 10 nucleotides line up with TRBD1. CDR1 is MNHEY and CDR2 is SVGAGI in the germline V gene. The CDR3 is 14 residues long. The V gene end was trimmed by 6 bases and the J gene end by 7 bases; junction bases not matched to a gene: 3. The CDR3 region is CASSQGQGNSPLHF. Written as DNA, the CDR3 is TGTGCCAGCAGCCAGGGACAGGGGAATTCACCCCTCCACTTT.

Relative to its sample, this clonotype is medium-sized (0.01 to 0.1%). The genes are TRBV7-9 and TRBJ2-5; D unresolved. The germline CDR1 and CDR2 sequences are SEHNR and FQNEAQ (reference sequence). The germline V and J ends were trimmed by 5 bases and 5 bases, with 12 bases remaining between them. This CDR3 region has 13 residues. This CDR3 is CASSPRVGETQYF. As DNA, the CDR3 is TGTGCCAGCAGCCCTAGGGTGGGGGAGACCCAGTACTTC.

By sample fraction, this clonotype is medium-sized. The chain links TRBV7-6 to TRBJ2-1; D is uncertain. The V and J ends lost 0 bases and 5 bases respectively, with 14 bases between them. The CDR3 covers 16 residues. Germline V gene sequence: CDR1 SGHVS, CDR2 FNYEAQ. CDR3 nucleotide sequence: TGTGCCAGCAGCTTAGCGCGGCTAAATGGGGACAATGAGCAGTTCTTC. Its translation: CASSLARLNGDNEQFF.

Comments on this clonotype: This could be a read error, since a much larger clone is one nucleotide away. The chain has TRBV20-1 and TRBJ2-6, with a possible D match to TRBD1 (6 bases). Germline V CDR1 and CDR2: DFQATT, SNEGSKA (reference sequence). Trimming removed 3 bases from V and 1 base from J, with 13 bases in between. CDR3 size: 16 residues. CDR3 sequence (DNA): TGCAGTGCTAGTGAGGGGGTGGAGTCTGGGGCCAACGTCCTGACTTTC. Translation: CSASEGVESGANVLTF.

In its sample, this clonotype ranks as large. CDR3 in amino acids: CASSYTDRSYGYTF. The CDR3 nucleotides read TGTGCCAGCAGTTACACGGACAGGTCCTATGGCTACACCTTC. The chain couples TRBV6-5 to TRBJ1-2, with 7 bases identical to TRBD1. The germline V gene encodes CDR1 MNHEY and CDR2 SVGAGI. CDR3 length equals 14 residues. The V segment lost 2 bases and the J segment 4 bases; nucleotides outside the gene matches: 4.

This clonotype was detected only a few times. CDR3 nucleotide sequence: TGCGCCAGCAGCCAGAGCTGGGCTAGCGGGAGAGTCAATGAGCAGTTCTTC. Translated, it gives CASSQSWASGRVNEQFF. The V gene is TRBV4-3, the J gene TRBJ2-1; TRBD2 aligns across 10 bases. V shed 3 bases and J 6 bases; nucleotides not matched to a gene: 11. CDR3 length: 17 residues. CDR1 LGHNA and CDR2 YSLEER come from the germline V gene.

This clonotype is deemed medium-sized. The chain recombines TRBV6-6 with TRBJ2-1; D may be TRBD2 (6 bases). Trimming left V 0 bases short and J 1 base short, with 10 bases between. Germline V CDR1 and CDR2: MNHNY, SVGAGI (reference sequence). This CDR3 has 16 amino acids. As DNA, the CDR3 is TGTGCCAGCAGTTACTCCTTCCGGGAGTCCTACAATGAGCAGTTCTTC. It encodes CASSYSFRESYNEQFF.